Described below is a single T cell receptor beta chain sequence and its context. A junction end diverges from the germline sequence, so it may reflect a read error. The record originates from a study of tumor and adjacent non-tumor tissue in lung cancer. This CDR3 is 17 amino acids long. CDR1 is SGHAT, CDR2 FQNNGV, per germline. The library came from three nested PCR rounds adapted from ARM-PCR protocols. From the multiplex PCR reads, TCRdb called clonotypes with MiXCR, one entry per CDR3 protein. The data show 75,000 to 95,000 distinct CDR3 sequences, roughly 72% seen once. RNA was extracted from bulk tissue without any cell sorting.

This chain connects TRBV11-2 to TRBJ2-7, with D tentatively TRBD2 (5 bases). The TCR was taken from a woman between 40 and 50 years old with non-small cell lung cancer. Sequenced material: lung tumor tissue. The CDR3 DNA reads TGTATCAGCAGCTTACGGGCCTCAGCGGCCAGCTCCTACGAGCACTACTTC. Protein product: CISSLRASAASSYEHYF.